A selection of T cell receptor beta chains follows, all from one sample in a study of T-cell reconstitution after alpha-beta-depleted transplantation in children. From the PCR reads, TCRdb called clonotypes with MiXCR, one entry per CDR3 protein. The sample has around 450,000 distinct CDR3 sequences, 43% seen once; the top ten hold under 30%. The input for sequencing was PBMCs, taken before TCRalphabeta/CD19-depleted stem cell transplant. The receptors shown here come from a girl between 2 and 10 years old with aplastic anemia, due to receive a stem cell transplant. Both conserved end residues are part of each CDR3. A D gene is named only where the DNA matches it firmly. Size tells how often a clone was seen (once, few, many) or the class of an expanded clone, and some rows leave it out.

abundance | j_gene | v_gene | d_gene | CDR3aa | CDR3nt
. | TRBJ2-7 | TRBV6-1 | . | CASSEALWARTYEQYF | TGTGCCAGCAGTGAAGCGCTGTGGGCCAGGACCTACGAGCAGTACTTC
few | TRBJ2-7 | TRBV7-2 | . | CASSPPGWGGRYEQYF | TGTGCCAGCAGCCCCCCTGGATGGGGCGGGCGCTACGAGCAGTACTTC
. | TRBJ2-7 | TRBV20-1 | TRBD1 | CSASSGDSSYEQYF | TGCAGTGCTTCTTCTGGGGACAGCTCCTACGAGCAGTACTTC
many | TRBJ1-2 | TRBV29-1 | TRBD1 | CSGGQDDYGYTF | TGCAGCGGGGGACAGGACGACTATGGCTACACCTTC
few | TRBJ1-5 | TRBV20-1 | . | CSAPDSGQPQHF | TGCAGTGCTCCTGATTCGGGGCAGCCCCAGCATTTT
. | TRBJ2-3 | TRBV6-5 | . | CASSYGVRDTQYF | TGTGCCAGCAGTTACGGTGTCAGAGATACGCAGTATTTT
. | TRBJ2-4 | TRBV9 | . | CASCVDSKNIQYF | TGTGCCAGCTGCGTCGACAGCAAAAACATTCAGTACTTC
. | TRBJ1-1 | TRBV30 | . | CAWSPPGREGTEAFF | TGTGCCTGGAGTCCACCGGGAAGGGAGGGCACTGAAGCTTTCTTT
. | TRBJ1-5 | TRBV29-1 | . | CSHEGQLMGNQPQHF | TGCAGCCACGAAGGACAGCTTATGGGCAATCAGCCCCAGCATTTT
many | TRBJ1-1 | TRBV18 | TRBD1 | CASSATGDTEAFF | TGTGCCAGCTCCGCGACAGGGGACACTGAAGCTTTCTTT
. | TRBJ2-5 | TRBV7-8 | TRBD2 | CASSLVAGGPRETQYF | TGTGCCAGCAGCTTAGTTGCGGGGGGGCCTAGAGAGACCCAGTACTTC
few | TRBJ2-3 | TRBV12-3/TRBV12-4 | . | CASSPLTGSTQYF | TGTGCCAGCAGTCCCCTGACAGGCAGTACGCAGTATTTT
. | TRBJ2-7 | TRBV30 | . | CAWGGQGHYEQYF | TGTGCCTGGGGGGGGCAGGGACATTACGAGCAGTACTTC
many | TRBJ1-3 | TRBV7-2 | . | CASSLVVGQGKNTIYF | TGTGCCAGCAGCTTAGTTGTAGGGCAGGGAAAAAACACCATATATTTT
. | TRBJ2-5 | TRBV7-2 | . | CASRPIGRRTETQYF | TGTGCCAGCAGACCCATCGGGAGAAGGACGGAGACCCAGTACTTC
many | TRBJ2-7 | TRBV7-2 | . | CASSLALTGKSYEQYF | TGTGCCAGCAGCTTAGCTCTGACAGGCAAGAGCTACGAGCAGTACTTC
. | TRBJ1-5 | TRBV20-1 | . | CSARDQPQHF | TGCAGTGCTAGGGATCAGCCCCAGCATTTT
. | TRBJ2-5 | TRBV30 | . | CAWSQLYQETQYF | TGTGCCTGGTCACAATTGTACCAAGAGACCCAGTACTTC
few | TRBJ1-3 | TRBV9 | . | CASSSFGGSSGNTIYF | TGTGCCAGCAGCAGTTTTGGGGGGAGCTCTGGAAACACCATATATTTT
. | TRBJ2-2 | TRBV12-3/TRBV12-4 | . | CASSLGPRVAGELFF | TGTGCCAGCAGTTTGGGGCCTCGTGTTGCCGGGGAGCTGTTTTTT
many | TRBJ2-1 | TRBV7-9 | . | CASSLLAEGTEQFF | TGTGCCAGCAGCTTACTTGCTGAAGGGACTGAGCAGTTCTTC
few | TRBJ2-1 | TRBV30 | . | CAWRSVDTYNEQFF | TGTGCCTGGAGGAGTGTGGATACCTACAATGAGCAGTTCTTC
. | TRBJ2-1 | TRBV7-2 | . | CASSLGPGTYNEQFF | TGTGCCAGCAGCTTAGGGCCGGGGACCTACAATGAGCAGTTCTTC
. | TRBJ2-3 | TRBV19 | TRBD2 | CASSTSGLAGRADTQYF | TGTGCCAGTAGTACCTCGGGACTAGCGGGACGTGCAGATACGCAGTATTTT
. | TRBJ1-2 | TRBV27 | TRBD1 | CASSLSGKGAVGYTF | TGTGCCAGCAGTTTATCGGGGAAGGGGGCTGTCGGCTACACCTTC
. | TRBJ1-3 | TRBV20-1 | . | CSARGGAGAGNTIYF | TGCAGTGCTAGAGGTGGGGCTGGAGCTGGAAACACCATATATTTT
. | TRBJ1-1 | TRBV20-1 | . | CSARVPGDTEAFF | TGCAGTGCTAGGGTGCCCGGGGACACTGAAGCTTTCTTT
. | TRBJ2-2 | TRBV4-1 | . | CASSRDTPRGTGELFF | TGCGCCAGCAGTCGGGACACTCCCCGAGGCACCGGGGAGCTGTTTTTT
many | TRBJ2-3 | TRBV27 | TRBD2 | CASRLAGGTDTQYF | TGTGCCAGCAGACTAGCGGGAGGCACAGATACGCAGTATTTT
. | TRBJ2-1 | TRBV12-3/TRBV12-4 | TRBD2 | CASSPLISGGSSNEQFF | TGTGCCAGCAGTCCCCTTATTAGTGGCGGGAGCAGCAATGAGCAGTTCTTC
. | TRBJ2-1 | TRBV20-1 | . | CSARDPGKYNEQFF | TGCAGTGCTAGAGATCCAGGGAAGTACAATGAGCAGTTCTTC
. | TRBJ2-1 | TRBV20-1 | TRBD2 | CSASPSGRIHNEQFF | TGCAGTGCTAGTCCAAGCGGGAGAATCCACAATGAGCAGTTCTTC
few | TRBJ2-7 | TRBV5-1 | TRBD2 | CASGLGPTYEQYF | TGCGCCAGCGGACTAGGGCCCACCTACGAGCAGTACTTC
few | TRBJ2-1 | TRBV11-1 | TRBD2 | CASSSGLAGGLTYNEQFF | TGTGCCAGCAGCTCGGGACTAGCGGGAGGATTGACCTACAATGAGCAGTTCTTC
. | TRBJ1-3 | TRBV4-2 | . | CASSQDNTEGNTIYF | TGTGCCAGCAGCCAAGATAACACAGAAGGAAACACCATATATTTT
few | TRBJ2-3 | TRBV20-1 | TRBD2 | CTLAGETSWDTQYF | TGCACCCTGGCCGGTGAGACTAGCTGGGATACGCAGTATTTT
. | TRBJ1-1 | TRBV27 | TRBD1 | CASRGTGSIGTEAFF | TGTGCCAGCAGGGGGACAGGGTCAATAGGAACTGAAGCTTTCTTT
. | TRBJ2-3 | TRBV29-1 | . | CSVPRAWGTDTQYF | TGCAGCGTCCCGAGGGCCTGGGGCACAGATACGCAGTATTTT
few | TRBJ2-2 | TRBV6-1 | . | CASKQAPGLYTGELFF | TGTGCCAGCAAACAAGCGCCGGGTTTATACACCGGGGAGCTGTTTTTT
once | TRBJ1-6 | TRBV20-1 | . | CSAFDRGLSPLHF | TGCAGTGCTTTCGATAGAGGTCTCTCACCCCTCCACTTT
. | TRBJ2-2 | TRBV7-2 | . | CASSALDLGELFF | TGTGCCAGCAGCGCACTAGATCTCGGGGAGCTGTTTTTT
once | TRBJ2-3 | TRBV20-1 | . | CSASIRGAGSDTQYF | TGCAGTGCCTCGATTCGGGGGGCCGGGTCAGATACGCAGTATTTT
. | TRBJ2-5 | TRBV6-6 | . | CASGYGTGTQYF | TGTGCCAGCGGCTATGGAACCGGAACCCAGTACTTC
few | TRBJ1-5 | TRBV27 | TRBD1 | CASSSLTGAGGMGQPQHF | TGTGCCAGCAGTTCGCTGACAGGGGCAGGAGGAATGGGTCAGCCCCAGCATTTT
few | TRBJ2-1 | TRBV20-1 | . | CSAYWGGGTYNEQFF | TGCAGTGCCTACTGGGGAGGCGGAACCTACAATGAGCAGTTCTTC
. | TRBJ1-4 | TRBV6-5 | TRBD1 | CASSYRDRATSGNEKLFF | TGTGCCAGCAGTTACCGGGACAGGGCAACCTCGGGTAATGAAAAACTGTTTTTT
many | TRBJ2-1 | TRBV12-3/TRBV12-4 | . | CASSSQGTASYNEQFF | TGTGCCAGCAGTTCCCAGGGGACGGCCTCCTACAATGAGCAGTTCTTC
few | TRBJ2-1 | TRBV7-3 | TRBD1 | CASSLPLGTGMENEQFF | TGTGCCAGCAGCTTGCCATTGGGGACAGGGATGGAAAATGAGCAGTTCTTC